The 26 T cell receptor beta chains below come from one sample, sequenced in a study of T cell responses to AZD1222 COVID-19 vaccine. Produced via immunoSEQ multiplex PCR; TCRdb's table is partial and in-frame only. The sample carries more than 90,000 clones, roughly 90% recorded once. The material was peripheral blood, obtained 28 days after the second AZD1222 dose. The origin of the receptors is an adult who received the AZD1222 COVID-19 vaccine.

CDR3 sequence: CASKLGEGTEAFF. The CDR3 coding sequence is TGTGCCAGTAAGTTGGGGGAGGGCACTGAAGCTTTCTTT. This rearrangement joins TRBV19 to TRBJ1-1, with D possibly being TRBD1 (5 bases). This CDR3 is built from 13 residues. The ends were cut back, 7 bases at V and 4 bases at J, with 13 bases in the middle. Germline assignment: CDR1 LNHDA and CDR2 SQIVND (reference sequence).

The V call is TRBV3-1 (or the pseudogene TRBV3-2), the J call TRBJ2-7; 10 nucleotides align to TRBD2. The CDR3 has 15 amino acids. With 4 bases clipped from V and 3 bases from J, the junction kept 6 bases outside the gene matches. Germline V CDR1 and CDR2: LGHDT, YNNKEL (reference sequence). This chain's CDR3 is CASSLSSGSSYEQYF. The CDR3 DNA is TGTGCCAGCAGCCTTTCTAGCGGGAGCAGCTACGAGCAGTACTTC.

The chain has TRBV30 and TRBJ2-1; D is undetermined. The CDR3 spans 14 residues. The germline V and J ends were trimmed by 5 bases and 9 bases, with 20 bases remaining between them. CDR1 and CDR2 (germline): GTSNPN, SVGIG (reference sequence). CDR3 protein: CAWVEMGGPFEQFF. CDR3 coding DNA: TGTGCCTGGGTCGAGATGGGCGGCCCTTTTGAGCAGTTCTTC.

This clone was recorded a few times. The gene calls are TRBV4-2 and TRBJ2-1; D is perhaps TRBD2 (5 bases). Trimming took off 2 bases at V and 1 base at J, with 12 bases between the two ends. The length of the CDR3 is 16 residues. The V gene's germline CDR1 is LGHNA and CDR2 YNFKEQ. The CDR3 sequence: CASSQLGGRSYNEQFF. DNA of the CDR3: TGTGCCAGCAGCCAATTAGGAGGACGGTCCTACAATGAGCAGTTCTTC.

The chain couples TRBV19 to TRBJ1-2; D remains ambiguous. From germline, CDR1 is LNHDA and CDR2 SQIVND (reference sequence). This CDR3 is 12 amino acids long. V was cut by 10 bases and J by 3 bases, with 12 bases left in between. CDR3 nucleotides: TGTGCCACCGGACGTGAGCACTATGGCTACACCTTC. Protein product: CATGREHYGYTF. The full variable domain, completed using reference TRBV19 and TRBJ1-2, is DGGITQSPKYLFRKEGQNVTLSCEQNLNHDAMYWYRQDPGQGLRLIYYSQIVNDFQKGDIAEGYSVSREKKESFPLTVTSAQKNPTAFYLCATGREHYGYTFGSGTRLTVV.

The gene calls are TRBV6-5 and TRBJ2-6; a possible D gene is TRBD1 (6 bases). The germline V and J ends were trimmed by 5 bases and 4 bases, with 12 bases remaining between them. The CDR3 is 15 residues long. In germline, CDR1 is MNHEY, CDR2 SVGAGI. Here the CDR3 reads CASSRQVAGANVLTF. The CDR3 DNA reads as TGTGCCAGCAGTAGACAGGTGGCGGGGGCCAACGTCCTGACTTTC.

The V gene is TRBV5-1, the J gene TRBJ1-3; no clear D gene. This CDR3 is built from 14 residues. V lost 4 bases, J lost 0 bases, and 8 bases lay in between. Per germline, CDR1 SGHRS and CDR2 YFSETQ. Here the CDR3 reads CASSTSDSGNTIYF. The DNA of the CDR3 is TGCGCCAGCAGCACCTCAGACTCTGGAAACACCATATATTTT.

J is TRBJ2-7 and V is TRBV10-3; 8 bases agree with TRBD1. Germline loops: CDR1 ENHRY, CDR2 SYGVKD. The CDR3 extends over 11 amino acids. V trimming: 4 bases; J trimming: 10 bases; junction bases outside the gene matches: 3. The CDR3 sequence: CAISGGQVQYF. CDR3 DNA: TGTGCCATCAGTGGGGGACAGGTCCAGTACTTC.

The J gene is TRBJ1-2, the V gene TRBV10-3; TRBD1 aligns across 9 bases. The junction had 24 bases not matched to a gene; V was cut back by 11 bases and J by 8 bases. The CDR3 is 17 amino acids. From germline, CDR1 is ENHRY and CDR2 SYGVKD. DNA of the CDR3: TGTGCCGTTAAAGCGGGACAGGGTGCTTCCGAAGAAAAAGGCTACACCTTC. Protein sequence: CAVKAGQGASEEKGYTF.

This chain connects TRBV25-1 to TRBJ2-1; 11 positions agree with TRBD2. J gave up 9 bases and V 3 bases, and 10 bases lay outside the gene matches. Germline V gene data show CDR1 as MGHDK and CDR2 as SYGVNS. This CDR3 is 16 amino acids long. The CDR3 reads CASSDTGTSGGGEQFF. The DNA of the CDR3 is TGTGCCAGCAGTGATACCGGGACTAGCGGTGGTGGTGAGCAGTTCTTC.

J is TRBJ1-2 and V is TRBV3-1 (or the pseudogene TRBV3-2); D not resolved. The CDR3 runs to 14 residues. Trimming took 0 bases from V and 4 from J, leaving 9 bases between them. The V gene's germline CDR1 is LGHDT and CDR2 YNNKEL (reference sequence). CDR3 residues: CASSQESEVYGYTF. CDR3 coding DNA: TGTGCCAGCAGCCAAGAATCCGAAGTCTATGGCTACACCTTC.

This rearrangement joins TRBV3-1 (or the pseudogene TRBV3-2) to TRBJ2-1; 8 nucleotides match TRBD2. V shed 1 base, J shed 8 bases, and the junction held 7 bases outside the gene matches. The CDR3 has 15 amino acids. CDR1 LGHDT and CDR2 YNNKEL come from the germline V gene (reference sequence). For the CDR3, the DNA is TGTGCCAGCAGCCAAGGCCCAGCGGGAGCTTATGAGCAGTTCTTC. It translates to CASSQGPAGAYEQFF.

V gene TRBV19 combines with J gene TRBJ2-7; D is possibly TRBD2 (6 bases). This CDR3 region has 14 residues. Germline CDR1 reads LNHDA; CDR2 reads SQIVND (reference sequence). Trimming cost V 3 bases and J 1 base, with 10 bases left between them. The CDR3: CASSISSASYEQYF. CDR3 bases: TGTGCCAGTAGTATTTCTAGCGCGTCCTACGAGCAGTACTTC.

This clone was picked up a small number of times. The chain uses TRBV10-2 and TRBJ2-7, with 9 bases that match TRBD2. The V gene end was trimmed by 4 bases and the J gene end by 5 bases; junction bases not matched to a gene: 6. The germline CDR1 and CDR2 sequences are WSHSY and SAAADI. This CDR3 contains 14 residues. The DNA of the CDR3 is TGCGCCAGCAGTGTAGCGGGAGTAGCCCACGAGCAGTACTTC. Translated, it gives CASSVAGVAHEQYF.

The V and J genes are TRBV27 and TRBJ1-6, with TRBD1 as a possible D gene (5 bases). The CDR3 is 16 residues long. The germline V gene encodes CDR1 MNHEY and CDR2 SMNVEV (reference sequence). V shed 1 base and J shed 9 bases, with 16 bases lying between them. The CDR3 bases are TGTGCCAGCAGTTTATTTAAGCGGGACCTAACTTCACCCCTCCACTTT. Its protein is CASSLFKRDLTSPLHF.

This clone was counted a single time. V gene TRBV6-5 combines with J gene TRBJ1-3; D remains unclear. Germline V gene sequence: CDR1 MNHEY, CDR2 SVGAGI. Trimming stripped 2 bases from V and 4 bases from J, with 15 bases between. This CDR3 comprises 16 residues. For the CDR3, the DNA is TGTGCCAGCAGTTACGTCCCCCCGGGTTCAGGAAACACCATATATTTT. This gives the protein CASSYVPPGSGNTIYF.

The chain has TRBV11-3 and TRBJ1-1; TRBD1 might be the D (5 bases). Germline V gives CDR1 SGHNT, CDR2 YENEEA. The CDR3 totals 17 residues. Trimming took off 1 base at V and 0 bases at J, with 15 bases between the two ends. CDR3 sequence: CASSLGRSGPLNTEAFF. CDR3 nucleotides: TGTGCCAGCAGCTTAGGGAGGTCAGGGCCCCTGAACACTGAAGCTTTCTTT. The variable domain in full, with the rest retrieved from reference TRBV11-3 and TRBJ1-1, is EAGVVQSPRYKIIEKKQPVAFWCNPISGHNTLYWYLQNLGQGPELLIRYENEEAVDDSQLPKDRFSAERLKGVDSTLKIQPAELGDSAVYLCASSLGRSGPLNTEAFFGQGTRLTVV.

This chain connects TRBV27 to TRBJ1-1, with 9 bases aligning to TRBD1. Per the germline V gene, CDR1 is MNHEY and CDR2 is SMNVEV (reference sequence). The CDR3 is 16 residues long. J was trimmed by 7 bases and V by 2 bases; bases with no gene match: 11. The CDR3 DNA reads as TGTGCCAGCAGTTTACCCGGGACAGGGAAAGGGGGTGAAGCTTTCTTT. This encodes CASSLPGTGKGGEAFF.

V is TRBV6-1 and J is TRBJ2-5; TRBD1 or TRBD2 may be the D gene (5 bases each). This CDR3 contains 13 residues. Germline CDR1 MNHNS, CDR2 SASEGT. The V end was cut by 0 bases, the J end by 8 bases, with 10 bases between. For the CDR3, the DNA is TGTGCCAGCAGTGAAGCTGGGGGTTCCACCCAGTACTTC. Its translation is CASSEAGGSTQYF.

The V and J genes are TRBV18 and TRBJ2-3, with TRBD1 matching 10 bases. In germline, CDR1 is KGHSH, CDR2 LQKENI. This CDR3 spans 15 amino acids. The V gene end was trimmed by 2 bases and the J gene end by 3 bases; junction bases not matched to a gene: 2. CDR3 DNA sequence: TGTGCCAGCTCACCATGGACAGGGGGAACAGATACGCAGTATTTT. This codes for CASSPWTGGTDTQYF.

The rearrangement links TRBV27 to TRBJ2-1, with 8 bases lining up with TRBD2. V trimming: 7 bases; J trimming: 3 bases; junction bases outside the gene matches: 5. The CDR3 is 14 amino acids. Germline V lookup: CDR1 MNHEY, CDR2 SMNVEV (reference sequence). The CDR3 bases are TGTGCCAGCACCCCGGGACTAGTCTACAATGAGCAGTTCTTC. It encodes CASTPGLVYNEQFF.

This chain joins TRBV5-6 and TRBJ2-3; D not resolved. The CDR3 runs to 14 residues. Trimming shortened V by 2 bases and J by 5 bases, and 12 bases separated the two germline ends. Germline V CDR1 and CDR2: SGHDT, YYEEEE. Here the CDR3 DNA reads TGTGCCAGCAGCTTCCCCGTCCACCTAGATACGCAGTATTTT. Translated: CASSFPVHLDTQYF.

The chain uses TRBV11-2 and TRBJ1-2, with TRBD1 matching over 9 bases. With V trimmed by 5 bases and J by 5 bases, 9 bases remained unmatched. CDR1 and CDR2 (germline): SGHAT, FQNNGV. The CDR3 is made up of 15 amino acids. In DNA form, the CDR3 reads TGTGCCAGCAGCCTAGGGACAGGGAGGCAGTATGGCTACACCTTC. Its protein product is CASSLGTGRQYGYTF.

This rearrangement joins TRBV10-2 to TRBJ1-1; TRBD1 aligns across 7 bases. Germline V gene lookup returns CDR1 WSHSY and CDR2 SAAADI. There are 13 residues in the CDR3. After removal of 3 bases from V and 4 bases from J, the junction contained 2 bases not matched to a gene. The CDR3 nucleotides read TGCGCCAGCAGTGAAGGGGGCGGCACTGAAGCTTTCTTT. Protein: CASSEGGGTEAFF.

This sequence joins TRBV27 and TRBJ2-1, with 9 bases identical to TRBD2. Trimming removed 7 bases from V and 5 bases from J; junction bases left unmatched: 6. The CDR3 runs to 14 residues. In germline, CDR1 is MNHEY, CDR2 SMNVEV (reference sequence). The CDR3 nucleotides read TGTGCCAGCACCCGGCTAGCGGGAAACAATGAGCAGTTCTTC. This sequence encodes CASTRLAGNNEQFF.

The genes are TRBV27 and TRBJ2-3, with unresolved D. Germline CDR1 and CDR2: MNHEY and SMNVEV (reference sequence). The V gene lost 3 bases and the J gene lost 2 bases, with 9 bases spanning the gap. The CDR3 sequence is 14 residues long. The CDR3 spells CASSFNRPTDTQYF. In nucleotides, the CDR3 is TGTGCCAGCAGTTTTAATAGGCCCACAGATACGCAGTATTTT.